This is a list of T cell receptor beta chains from one sample in a study of cytomegalovirus exposure and HLA in healthy donors. TCRdb's copy holds only in-frame clones and misses some; the assay was immunoSEQ multiplex PCR. Seen here are over 200,000 clones, nearly 90% observed once, and the top ten hold under 0.45%. The source material was PBMCs. The receptors come from a woman in her late teens or twenties in good health and CMV-seronegative. The CDR3 runs from the conserved cysteine through the conserved F or W. The D gene is left open where the match is weak. Rows may omit the clone size; those that give it use once, few, many or a size class.

>TRBV5-1|.|13|.|TRBJ1-2
TGCGCCAGCAGCCTAGGGGGGGGCGACGGCTACACCTTC
CASSLGGGDGYTF
>TRBV4-1|TRBD2|16|.|TRBJ2-7
TGCGCCAGCAGCCAAGATCCAGCGGGGGTCGTCTACGAGCAGTACTTC
CASSQDPAGVVYEQYF
>TRBV4-1|TRBD1|16|.|TRBJ2-7
TGCGCCAGCAGCCAAGCCCCACAGGGGTTGGTTTACGAGCAGTACTTC
CASSQAPQGLVYEQYF
>TRBV5-6|TRBD1|13|.|TRBJ1-2
TGTGCCAGCAGCTGGGGGACAGGGGGTGGCTACACCTTC
CASSWGTGGGYTF
>TRBV4-3|TRBD1|16|.|TRBJ1-2
TGCGCCAGCAGCCCAGACCTCGGCACAGGGGGCGGTGGCTACACCTTC
CASSPDLGTGGGGYTF
>TRBV6-4|TRBD2|16|.|TRBJ2-3
TGTGCCAGCAGCGAGACTAGCGGGGGGGCAACAGATACGCAGTATTTT
CASSETSGGATDTQYF
>TRBV7-9|.|15|.|TRBJ2-2
TGTGCCAGCAGCTTTGTAGGGGCTAACACCGGGGAGCTGTTTTTT
CASSFVGANTGELFF
>TRBV15|.|13|.|TRBJ2-5
TGTGCCACCAGCAGAGATTATAGCGAGACCCAGTACTTC
CATSRDYSETQYF
>TRBV18|TRBD2|16|once|TRBJ2-7
TGTGCCAGCTCACCGACTGGGGGGGGACTAACCTACGAGCAGTACTTC
CASSPTGGGLTYEQYF
>TRBV6-5|TRBD1|15|.|TRBJ2-7
TGTGCCAGCAGTTCGACCGGGACAGACCTCTACGAGCAGTACTTC
CASSSTGTDLYEQYF
>TRBV7-2|.|14|once|TRBJ1-1
TGTGCCAGCAGCAAGAGCGGGATGAACACTGAAGCTTTCTTT
CASSKSGMNTEAFF
>TRBV28|TRBD1|15|.|TRBJ1-2
TGTGCCAGCAGTTTAAGCGACAGGGAGGACTATGGCTACACCTTC
CASSLSDREDYGYTF
>TRBV6-5|TRBD1|15|.|TRBJ2-2
TGTGCCAGCAGTCCGACAGGGGGCAGGGCCGGGGAGCTGTTTTTT
CASSPTGGRAGELFF
>TRBV7-9|TRBD2|17|.|TRBJ2-1
TGTGCCAGCAGCTACCTGATGTTAGCGGGGGACTACAATGAGCAGTTCTTC
CASSYLMLAGDYNEQFF
>TRBV28|.|14|.|TRBJ1-1
TGTGCCAGCAGTTTAGTGGGCATTAGCACTGAAGCTTTCTTT
CASSLVGISTEAFF
>TRBV5-4|.|15|.|TRBJ2-5
TGTGCCAGCAGCTTCCGAACAGGATTCCAAGAGACCCAGTACTTC
CASSFRTGFQETQYF
>TRBV2|.|16|.|TRBJ1-3
TGTGCCAGCAGTGAAACCGGGGGGCCATCTGGAAACACCATATATTTT
CASSETGGPSGNTIYF
>TRBV28|.|14|.|TRBJ1-6
TGTGCCAGCAGTCCCCGGGACATCTTCTCACCCCTCCACTTT
CASSPRDIFSPLHF
>TRBV7-9|.|14|.|TRBJ1-4
TGTGCCAGCAGTTCAGACGTACAGTCGGGGAGCCTGTTTTTT
CASSSDVQSGSLFF
>TRBV28|TRBD2|16|.|TRBJ2-5
TGTGCCAGCAGCGGTTCCCTAGCGGGGGGGCTAGAGACCCAGTACTTC
CASSGSLAGGLETQYF